The present T cell receptor beta chain was sequenced within a study of CD4 T cells in relation to SARS-CoV-2 and coronaviruses. Remarks on this clone: As yet, its antigen is unknown.

The CDR3 has 14 amino acids. J gave up 7 bases and V 4 bases, and 7 bases lay outside the gene matches. CDR1 and CDR2 from the germline V gene are SGHNT and YYREEE (reference sequence). Unexposed donor CD4+ T cells date from about 2011-2018, before the COVID-19 pandemic. CD4+ T cells were isolated from the cells after nine to eleven days of culture. Profiling relied on immunoSEQ multiplex PCR, and the TCRdb table lists in-frame clones only, not all of them. The table has 20,000 to 30,000 clones, more than 65% seen once. The V call is TRBV5-4, the J call TRBJ2-5; TRBD1 aligns across 10 bases. The TCR originated in a human donor in good health. The sample was CD4+ T cells from PBMCs, cultured in vitro. In DNA, the CDR3 is TGTGCCAGCAGCAGACAGGGGGCACGGGGGACCCAGTACTTC. It codes for CASSRQGARGTQYF.